The 10 T cell receptor beta chains in this list originate from one sample, sequenced in a study of response to subunit inactivated influenza vaccine. In TCRdb, the RT-PCR reads were re-called with MiXCR into one record per CDR3 protein. In the table there are about 540,000 distinct CDR3 sequences, 20% to 25% of which are singletons. The sample was also reused in another study, on T cells expressing NK-cell markers. That study reports: Beta-chain TCR cDNA was generated via 5'RACE template switching with UMIs.

The sample was CD4+ T cells sorted from PBMCs, taken approximately 12 days after vaccination. These receptors all stem from a man aged 50 to 59 who received an inactivated influenza vaccine.

Only a few counts were recorded for this clonotype. The rearrangement uses TRBV6-2 or TRBV6-3 and TRBJ2-7; D not certain. The CDR3 is 15 amino acids. Deletions cut 0 bases from V and 2 bases from J, with 11 bases between. Germline V lookup: CDR1 MNHEY, CDR2 SVGEGT. The CDR3 here is CASSYSRTVTYEQYF. The DNA for the CDR3 is TGTGCCAGCAGTTACTCAAGGACCGTAACCTACGAGCAGTACTTC.

V is TRBV14 and J is TRBJ2-1; D is possibly TRBD2 (5 bases). The V and J ends lost 4 bases and 2 bases respectively, with 9 bases between them. Germline CDR1 reads SGHDN; CDR2 reads FVKESK. The CDR3 consists of 14 residues. The CDR3 loop is CASSLSSAYNEQFF. In DNA form, the CDR3 reads TGTGCCAGCAGCCTCAGTAGCGCCTACAATGAGCAGTTCTTC.

J is TRBJ2-5 and V is TRBV7-2; D is uncertain. In germline, CDR1 is SGHTA, CDR2 FQGNSA. This CDR3 has 12 amino acids. V shed 5 bases and J shed 4 bases, with 8 bases lying between them. The DNA for the CDR3 is TGTGCCAGCAGCGCCATAGTAGAGACCCAGTACTTC. Its translation: CASSAIVETQYF.

The V gene is TRBV24-1, the J gene TRBJ2-7; D could derive from TRBD1 or TRBD2 (5 bases each). CDR3 length equals 13 residues. Trimming shortened V by 3 bases and J by 6 bases, and 11 bases separated the two germline ends. The germline gives CDR1 KGHDR, CDR2 SFDVKD. Written as DNA, the CDR3 is TGTGCCACCAGTGATGATAGAGGGGCCGAGCAGTACTTC. Encoded protein: CATSDDRGAEQYF.

The table lists this clonotype with many counts. The rearrangement uses TRBV6-2 or TRBV6-3 and TRBJ2-7; 7 bases are a match to TRBD1. V lost 6 bases, J lost 5 bases, and 19 bases stayed unmatched. Looked up from germline, CDR1 is MNHEY and CDR2 is SVGEGT. CDR3 length: 17 amino acids. The CDR3, as DNA: TGTGCCAGCAGCCCTATTGGGGCGACAGGGAGCGGCCACGAGCAGTACTTC. Amino acid sequence: CASSPIGATGSGHEQYF.

The V and J genes are TRBV30 and TRBJ2-7; the D gene is possibly TRBD1 (6 bases). V was cut by 2 bases and J by 0 bases, with 14 bases left in between. The germline V gene encodes CDR1 GTSNPN and CDR2 SVGIG (reference sequence). The CDR3 runs 15 residues. CDR3 in amino acids: CAWSIPGTPSYEQYF. As DNA, the CDR3 is TGTGCCTGGAGTATCCCGGGGACACCCTCCTACGAGCAGTACTTC. The entire variable domain, with the rest obtained from reference TRBV30 and TRBJ2-7, is as follows: SQTIHQWPATLVQPVGSPLSLECTVEGTSNPNLYWYRQAAGRGLQLLFYSVGIGQISSEVPQNLSASRPQDRQFILSSKKLLLSDSGFYLCAWSIPGTPSYEQYFGPGTRLTVT.

The V gene is TRBV27, the J gene TRBJ2-7; 8 positions match TRBD2. The germline gives CDR1 MNHEY, CDR2 SMNVEV (reference sequence). CDR3 length: 15 residues. Losses at the gene ends were 5 bases for V and 6 bases for J; bases not matched to a gene: 12. This CDR3 reads CASSPRVAGGFEQYF. The CDR3, as DNA: TGTGCCAGCAGTCCCAGGGTGGCGGGGGGTTTCGAGCAGTACTTC.

The chain recombines TRBV7-9 with TRBJ2-5, with 9 bases that match TRBD1. With V trimmed by 1 base and J by 5 bases, 5 bases remained unmatched. This CDR3 contains 15 residues. Germline V lookup: CDR1 SEHNR, CDR2 FQNEAQ (reference sequence). The CDR3 region has the DNA TGTGCCAGCAGCTTAGAGACCGGGACAGGGGAGACCCAGTACTTC. Translated: CASSLETGTGETQYF.

This clonotype has just a few counts. The CDR3 reads CASSHDPRAGGQETQYF. Written as DNA, the CDR3 is TGTGCCAGCAGTCACGACCCAAGGGCAGGGGGCCAAGAGACCCAGTACTTC. The chain employs TRBV28 and TRBJ2-5; 7 bases agree with TRBD1. Germline V lookup: CDR1 MDHEN, CDR2 SYDVKM. With 5 bases clipped from V and 1 base from J, the junction kept 13 bases outside the gene matches. The CDR3 has 17 residues.

Only a few counts were recorded for this clonotype. The V gene is TRBV7-2, the J gene TRBJ2-5, with D maybe TRBD2 (5 bases). V shed 3 bases and J shed 4 bases, with 15 bases lying between them. This CDR3 region has 15 residues. Germline V gene lookup returns CDR1 SGHTA and CDR2 FQGNSA. The CDR3 loop is CASSFGLGERETQYF. CDR3 DNA sequence: TGTGCCAGCAGCTTTGGTCTCGGGGAGAGAGAGACCCAGTACTTC.